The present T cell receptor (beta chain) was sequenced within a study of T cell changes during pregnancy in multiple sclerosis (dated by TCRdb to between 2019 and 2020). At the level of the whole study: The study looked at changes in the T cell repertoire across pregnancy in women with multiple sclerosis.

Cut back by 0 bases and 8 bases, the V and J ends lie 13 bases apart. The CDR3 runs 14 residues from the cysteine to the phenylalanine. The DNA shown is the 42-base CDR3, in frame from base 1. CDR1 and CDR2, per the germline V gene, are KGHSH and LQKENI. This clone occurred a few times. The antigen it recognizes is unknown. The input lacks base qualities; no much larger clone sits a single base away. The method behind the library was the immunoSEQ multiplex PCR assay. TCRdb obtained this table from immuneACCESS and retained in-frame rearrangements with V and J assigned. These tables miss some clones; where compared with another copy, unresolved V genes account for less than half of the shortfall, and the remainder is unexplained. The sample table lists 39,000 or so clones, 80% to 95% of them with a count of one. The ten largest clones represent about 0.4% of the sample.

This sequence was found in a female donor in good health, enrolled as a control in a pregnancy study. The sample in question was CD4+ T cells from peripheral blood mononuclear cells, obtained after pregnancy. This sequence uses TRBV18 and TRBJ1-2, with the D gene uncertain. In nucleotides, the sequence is TGTGCCAGCTCACCACCCGACACAACTGGGGGCTACACCTTC. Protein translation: CASSPPDTTGGYTF.